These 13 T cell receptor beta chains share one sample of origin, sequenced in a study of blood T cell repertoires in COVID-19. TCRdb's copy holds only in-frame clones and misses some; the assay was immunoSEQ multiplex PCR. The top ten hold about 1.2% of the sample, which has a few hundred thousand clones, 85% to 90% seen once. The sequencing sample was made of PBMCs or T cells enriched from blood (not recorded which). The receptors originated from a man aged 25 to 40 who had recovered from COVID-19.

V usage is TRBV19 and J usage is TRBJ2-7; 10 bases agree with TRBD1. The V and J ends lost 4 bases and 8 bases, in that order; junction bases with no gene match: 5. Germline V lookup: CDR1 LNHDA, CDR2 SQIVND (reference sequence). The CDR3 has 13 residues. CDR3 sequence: CASSTGTGAQQYF. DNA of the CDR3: TGTGCCAGTAGTACCGGGACAGGGGCGCAGCAGTACTTC.

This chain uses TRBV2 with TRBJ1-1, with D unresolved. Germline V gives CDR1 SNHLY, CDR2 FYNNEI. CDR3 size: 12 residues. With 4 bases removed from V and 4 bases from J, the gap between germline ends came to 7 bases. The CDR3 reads CASSAVSTEAFF. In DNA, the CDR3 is TGTGCCAGCAGTGCCGTCTCCACTGAAGCTTTCTTT.

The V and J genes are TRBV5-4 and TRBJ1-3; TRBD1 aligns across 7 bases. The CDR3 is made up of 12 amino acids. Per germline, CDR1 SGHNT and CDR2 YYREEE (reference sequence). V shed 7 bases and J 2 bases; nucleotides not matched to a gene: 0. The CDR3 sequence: CASGTAGNTIYF. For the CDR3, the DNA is TGTGCCAGCGGGACAGCTGGAAACACCATATATTTT.

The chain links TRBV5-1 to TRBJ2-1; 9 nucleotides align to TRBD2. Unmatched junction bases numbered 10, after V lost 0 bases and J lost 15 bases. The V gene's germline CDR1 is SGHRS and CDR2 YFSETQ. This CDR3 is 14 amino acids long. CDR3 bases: TGCGCCAGCAGCTTGGTGTGGGCGGGAGGGCCGTGGTTCTTC. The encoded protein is CASSLVWAGGPWFF.

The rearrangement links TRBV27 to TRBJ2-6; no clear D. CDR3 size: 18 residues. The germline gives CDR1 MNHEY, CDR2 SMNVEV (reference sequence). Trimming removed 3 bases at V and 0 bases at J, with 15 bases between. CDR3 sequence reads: CASSLRGDGISGANVLTF. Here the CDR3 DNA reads TGTGCCAGCAGTTTGCGAGGAGACGGAATCTCTGGGGCCAACGTCCTGACTTTC.

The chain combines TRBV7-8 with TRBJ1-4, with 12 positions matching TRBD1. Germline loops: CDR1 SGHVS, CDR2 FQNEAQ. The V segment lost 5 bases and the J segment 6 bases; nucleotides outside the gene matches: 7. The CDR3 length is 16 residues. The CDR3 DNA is TGTGCCAGCAGCACTCCGGGACAGGGGGCGGATGAAAAACTGTTTTTT. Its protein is CASSTPGQGADEKLFF.

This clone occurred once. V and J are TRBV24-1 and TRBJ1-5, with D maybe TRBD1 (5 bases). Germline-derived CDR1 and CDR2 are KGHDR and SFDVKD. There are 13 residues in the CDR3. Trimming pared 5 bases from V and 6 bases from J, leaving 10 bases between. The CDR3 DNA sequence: TGTGCCACCAGTGGACGGGGGGTTCAGCCCCAGCATTTT. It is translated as CATSGRGVQPQHF.

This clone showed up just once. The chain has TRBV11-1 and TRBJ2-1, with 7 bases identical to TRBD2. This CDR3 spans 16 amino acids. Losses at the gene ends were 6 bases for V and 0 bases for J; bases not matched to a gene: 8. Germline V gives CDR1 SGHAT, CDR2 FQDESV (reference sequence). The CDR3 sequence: CASSFSGKSSYNEQFF. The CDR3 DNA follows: TGTGCCAGCAGTTTCAGCGGGAAGAGCTCCTACAATGAGCAGTTCTTC.

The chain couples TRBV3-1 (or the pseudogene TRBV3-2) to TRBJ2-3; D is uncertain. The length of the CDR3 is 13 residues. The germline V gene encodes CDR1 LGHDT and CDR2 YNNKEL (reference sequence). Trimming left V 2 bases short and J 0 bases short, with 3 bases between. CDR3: CASSQLSTDTQYF. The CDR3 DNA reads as TGTGCCAGCAGCCAACTCAGCACAGATACGCAGTATTTT.

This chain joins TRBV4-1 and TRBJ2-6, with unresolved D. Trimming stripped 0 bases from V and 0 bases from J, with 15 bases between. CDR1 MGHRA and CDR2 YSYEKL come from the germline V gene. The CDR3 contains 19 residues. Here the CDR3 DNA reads TGCGCCAGCAGCCAAGACCCAGCACTGGGCCTCTCTGGGGCCAACGTCCTGACTTTC. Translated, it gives CASSQDPALGLSGANVLTF.

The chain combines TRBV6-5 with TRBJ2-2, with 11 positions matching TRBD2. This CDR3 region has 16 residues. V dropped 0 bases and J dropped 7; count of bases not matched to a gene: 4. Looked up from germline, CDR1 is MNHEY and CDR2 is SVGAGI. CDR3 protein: CASSYSGLADFGELFF. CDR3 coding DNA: TGTGCCAGCAGTTACTCGGGACTAGCGGACTTCGGGGAGCTGTTTTTT.

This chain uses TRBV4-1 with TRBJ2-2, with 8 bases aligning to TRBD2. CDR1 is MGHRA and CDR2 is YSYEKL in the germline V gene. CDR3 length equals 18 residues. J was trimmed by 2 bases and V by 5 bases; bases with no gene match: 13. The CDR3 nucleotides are TGCGCCAGCAGCTCACACAAAACTAGCGGAGCTAACACCGGGGAGCTGTTTTTT. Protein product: CASSSHKTSGANTGELFF.

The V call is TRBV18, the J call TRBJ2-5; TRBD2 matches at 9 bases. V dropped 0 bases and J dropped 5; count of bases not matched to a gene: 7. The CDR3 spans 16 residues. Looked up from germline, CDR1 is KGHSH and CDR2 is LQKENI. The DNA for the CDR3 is TGTGCCAGCTCACCACCGATAGCGGGAGCCATGGAGACCCAGTACTTC. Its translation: CASSPPIAGAMETQYF. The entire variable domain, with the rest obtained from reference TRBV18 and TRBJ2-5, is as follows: NAGVMQNPRHLVRRRGQEARLRCSPMKGHSHVYWYRQLPEEGLKFMVYLQKENIIDESGMPKERFSAEFPKEGPSILRIQQVVRGDSAAYFCASSPPIAGAMETQYFGPGTRLLVL.